The clone carrying this T cell receptor (beta chain) came up once. Its antigen is unknown. This specimen belongs to a study of post-analysis software for immune sequencing data. The study, taken as a whole, reports: Patients with multiple sclerosis recorded significantly lower normalized Chao1 diversity than controls, the study found. Among 4 or 5 TRBV segments more frequent in patients than controls were TRBV5-6, TRBV5-1 and TRBV20-1.

J lost 2 bases, V lost 3 bases, and 8 bases had no gene match. The CDR3 runs 19 residues. CDR1 and CDR2 (germline): DFQATT, SNEGSKA (reference sequence). Built from TCR beta cDNA, the libraries had unique molecular identifiers in them. Approximately 0.5 million cDNA molecules were recovered from an input of about 1 to 10 million T cells. MiXCR, run by TCRdb on the PCR reads, gives a single entry per CDR3 protein. Among fewer than 900,000 distinct CDR3 sequences listed, roughly 46% were seen once. Sequencing was carried out using blood. This TCR came from a girl aged 10-17 years with multiple sclerosis. This chain links TRBV20-1 with TRBJ2-6, with 15 nucleotides matching TRBD2. CDR3 DNA: TGCAGTGCTAGGCCACGCGGACTAGCGGGAGGGCCTGGGGCCAACGTCCTGACTTTC. Translated: CSARPRGLAGGPGANVLTF.